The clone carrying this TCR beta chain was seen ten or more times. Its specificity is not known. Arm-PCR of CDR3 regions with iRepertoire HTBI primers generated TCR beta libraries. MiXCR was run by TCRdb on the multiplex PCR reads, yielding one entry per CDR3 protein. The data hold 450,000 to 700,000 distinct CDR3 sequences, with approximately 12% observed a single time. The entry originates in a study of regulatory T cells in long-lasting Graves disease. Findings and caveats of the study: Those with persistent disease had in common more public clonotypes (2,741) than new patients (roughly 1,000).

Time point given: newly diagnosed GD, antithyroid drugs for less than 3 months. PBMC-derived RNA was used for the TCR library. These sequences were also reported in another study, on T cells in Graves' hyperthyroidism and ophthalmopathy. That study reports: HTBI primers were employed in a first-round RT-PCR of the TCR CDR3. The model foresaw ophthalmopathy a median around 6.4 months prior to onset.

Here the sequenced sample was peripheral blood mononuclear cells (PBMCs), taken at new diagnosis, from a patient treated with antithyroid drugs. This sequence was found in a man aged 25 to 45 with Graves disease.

Here the CDR3 reads CASSRDYNPQYF. The CDR3 DNA is TGCGCCAGCAGCCGGGACTATAATCCGCAGTATTTT. The chain joins TRBV5-1 to TRBJ2-3; 7 bases agree with TRBD2. Germline values: CDR1 SGHRS, CDR2 YFSETQ. This CDR3 is 12 amino acids long. The trim removed 4 bases at V and 10 bases at J, leaving 6 bases unmatched.